The 14 T cell receptor beta chains given below trace back to one sample, sequenced in a study of T cells in Graves' hyperthyroidism and ophthalmopathy. TCR beta CDR3 regions were amplified from RNA. When the TCR CDR3 underwent first-round RT-PCR, the HTBI primer set was used. MiXCR, run by TCRdb on the multiplex PCR reads, gives a single entry per CDR3 protein. This table holds hundreds of thousands of distinct CDR3 sequences, less than 45% found once. Sequenced: peripheral blood or thyroid tissue (not recorded which). These receptors originate from an adult man with Graves' disease, either hyperthyroidism or ophthalmopathy (not recorded which).

The chain combines TRBV7-2 with TRBJ1-4; D is unclear. Germline V gives CDR1 SGHTA, CDR2 FQGNSA. The CDR3 runs 14 residues. Deletions cut 7 bases from V and 5 bases from J, with 14 bases between. The CDR3 coding sequence is TGTGCCAGCACCATTGACGGGGAGAATGAAAAACTGTTTTTT. This encodes CASTIDGENEKLFF.

This clonotype was seen more than once but under ten times. The V gene is TRBV20-1, the J gene TRBJ2-7; a weak D match, TRBD1 (5 bases). Trimming took 7 bases from V and 0 from J, leaving 13 bases between them. Germline assignment: CDR1 DFQATT and CDR2 SNEGSKA (reference sequence). CDR3 size: 13 residues. The CDR3 DNA reads TGCAGTGGAATAGAACAGGCCTCCTACGAGCAGTACTTC. It is translated as CSGIEQASYEQYF.

This clonotype was detected many times. The chain employs TRBV24-1 and TRBJ2-5, with a weak D call TRBD2 (5 bases). Trimming pared 5 bases from V and 0 bases from J, leaving 9 bases between. The CDR3 contains 14 residues. Germline lookup yields CDR1 KGHDR and CDR2 SFDVKD. CDR3 region: CATSGIGNQETQYF. The CDR3 DNA follows: TGTGCCACCAGTGGTATCGGGAACCAAGAGACCCAGTACTTC.

This clonotype turned up a few times. This chain joins TRBV14 and TRBJ2-2; 8 nucleotides match TRBD1. CDR1 is SGHDN, CDR2 FVKESK, per germline. With V trimmed by 4 bases and J by 1 base, 5 bases remained unmatched. The CDR3 is 16 residues long. The chain's CDR3 is CASSPRQGLNTGELFF. CDR3 coding DNA: TGTGCCAGCAGCCCTCGACAGGGGTTGAACACCGGGGAGCTGTTTTTT.

This clonotype was seen a few times. The rearrangement links TRBV6-1 to TRBJ2-5; D gene uncertain. Trimming left V 0 bases short and J 6 bases short, with 8 bases between. The CDR3 is made up of 13 amino acids. Germline CDR1 and CDR2: MNHNS and SASEGT. CDR3 protein: CASSEAVVQTQYF. The CDR3 DNA reads as TGTGCCAGCAGTGAAGCGGTGGTCCAGACCCAGTACTTC.

The rearrangement uses TRBV5-1 and TRBJ1-1; 10 bases agree with TRBD1. CDR1 is SGHRS and CDR2 is YFSETQ in the germline V gene. The CDR3 has 18 amino acids. Losses at the gene ends were 3 bases for V and 5 bases for J; bases not matched to a gene: 16. The CDR3 region is CASSSPGTGAIGLTEAFF. CDR3 DNA sequence: TGCGCCAGCAGCTCCCCCGGGACAGGGGCCATAGGGTTAACTGAAGCTTTCTTT.

This clonotype has a count of ten or more. The chain links TRBV7-9 to TRBJ2-2, with unresolved D. The germline CDR1 and CDR2 sequences are SEHNR and FQNEAQ (reference sequence). This CDR3 has 12 amino acids. Trimming pared 1 base from V and 6 bases from J, leaving 3 bases between. CDR3 bases: TGTGCCAGCAGCTTAGGGTCCGGGGAGCTGTTTTTT. Translating it yields CASSLGSGELFF.

This rearrangement joins TRBV7-6 to TRBJ2-2, with 9 bases lining up with TRBD1. Trimming took 5 bases from V and 6 from J; bases not matched to a gene: 10. Per germline, CDR1 SGHVS and CDR2 FNYEAQ. The CDR3 is 16 residues long. CDR3 protein: CASSRREGQGAGELFF. CDR3 in DNA: TGTGCCAGCAGCCGGAGAGAGGGACAGGGCGCCGGGGAGCTGTTTTTT. The full variable domain, its missing parts supplied by reference TRBV7-6 and TRBJ2-2, is GAGVSQSPRYKVTKRGQDVALRCDPISGHVSLYWYRQALGQGPEFLTYFNYEAQQDKSGLPNDRFSAERPEGSISTLTIQRTEQRDSAMYRCASSRREGQGAGELFFGEGSRLTVL.

This clonotype has a count of ten or more. The chain is built from TRBV29-1 and TRBJ1-2; 9 bases line up with TRBD1. V trimming: 6 bases; J trimming: 5 bases; junction bases outside the gene matches: 4. The CDR3 loop spans 12 amino acids. CDR1 and CDR2 from the germline V gene are SQVTM and ANQGSEA. The DNA for the CDR3 is TGCAGCGTGGACGGGACAGGGTATGGCTACACCTTC. Translation gives CSVDGTGYGYTF.

In this sample, this clonotype turned up many times. The chain links TRBV12-3 or TRBV12-4 to TRBJ2-5; no clear D gene. Trimming cost V 5 bases and J 5 bases, with 9 bases left between them. The CDR3 covers 12 residues. CDR3 in DNA: TGTGCCAGCAGTCAACAAGTGGAGACCCAGTACTTC. Amino acid sequence: CASSQQVETQYF.

In this sample, this clonotype turned up a few times. The chain couples TRBV7-9 to TRBJ2-2, with 7 bases matching TRBD2. This CDR3 is 12 amino acids long. The trim removed 5 bases at V and 13 bases at J, leaving 7 bases unmatched. Germline V lookup: CDR1 SEHNR, CDR2 FQNEAQ (reference sequence). CDR3 in amino acids: CASSRTSERLFF. CDR3 in DNA: TGTGCCAGCAGCCGCACTAGCGAGAGGCTGTTTTTT.

The rearrangement uses TRBV28 and TRBJ2-7, with TRBD2 identical over 11 bases. In germline, CDR1 is MDHEN, CDR2 SYDVKM. The J segment lost 4 bases and the V segment lost 5 bases, leaving 7 bases of the junction unmatched. CDR3 length: 15 amino acids. The CDR3 DNA reads TGTGCCAGCAGTACCCTAGCGGGGGGAGCATACGAGCAGTACTTC. Translation gives CASSTLAGGAYEQYF.

The chain employs TRBV2 and TRBJ1-5; possible D gene TRBD1, 5 bases. The CDR3 contains 16 residues. V lost 6 bases, J lost 11 bases, and 26 bases lay in between. Germline CDR1 reads SNHLY; CDR2 reads FYNNEI. In DNA form, the CDR3 reads TGTGCCAGCAGAGACCCGGGACGGGGTCTTGGAGAGACCCAGCATTTT. It codes for CASRDPGRGLGETQHF.

This clonotype was observed many times. This chain joins TRBV10-2 and TRBJ1-4; 7 bases fit TRBD1. Per the germline V gene, CDR1 is WSHSY and CDR2 is SAAADI. The length of the CDR3 is 14 residues. The J segment lost 10 bases and the V segment lost 6 bases, leaving 11 bases of the junction unmatched. CDR3: CASREGTALGKLFF. DNA for the CDR3: TGCGCCAGCAGAGAAGGGACAGCGCTTGGAAAACTGTTTTTT.